This T cell receptor beta chain is drawn from a study of cytomegalovirus exposure and HLA in healthy donors. TCRdb's table, derived via immunoSEQ multiplex PCR, lists solely in-frame clones and lacks some. Altogether 100,000 to 150,000 clones are present, 94% being singletons, with the ten largest covering 1% to 1.5%. This TCR was sampled from a woman between 18 and 29 years old in good health and CMV-seronegative. Sequencing was carried out using PBMCs.

This CDR3 reads CASSPNRGDRTEAFF. CDR3 bases: TGTGCCAGTAGTCCAAACAGGGGGGATCGCACTGAAGCTTTCTTT. The chain links TRBV19 to TRBJ1-1; 8 bases align to TRBD1. Trimming removed 5 bases from V and 4 bases from J; junction bases left unmatched: 9. Germline CDR1 and CDR2: LNHDA and SQIVND (reference sequence). CDR3 length: 15 residues.